The 12 T cell receptor beta chains reported below all come from one sample, sequenced in a study of vaccination and CD4 T cells after COVID-19. An Oncomine TCR Beta short-read assay was used to sequence the DNA from cultured CD4+ T cells. TCRdb re-analysed the PCR reads in MiXCR, keeping a single row per CDR3 protein. The data hold about 7,800 distinct CDR3 sequences, with around 58% observed a single time. What these receptors recognize is not known. The treatment: approximately 11-day PBMC culture with coronavirus spike peptide pools or control peptides (ViraFEST assay). Sequencing used CD4+ T cells from blood, cultured in vitro. These receptors were taken from a human donor who had recovered from COVID-19.

This clonotype was seen only a few times. The chain employs TRBV2 and TRBJ2-7, with 10 nucleotides matching TRBD1. The CDR3 extends over 16 amino acids. Germline trimming cut 3 bases from V and 2 bases from J; bases unmatched to any gene: 7. The germline CDR1 and CDR2 sequences are SNHLY and FYNNEI. The CDR3 DNA follows: TGTGCCAGCAGTGAGGACAGGGGGAACGGACCCTACGAGCAGTACTTC. It yields the protein CASSEDRGNGPYEQYF.

V and J are TRBV19 and TRBJ2-1; TRBD2 matches 9 bases. Trimming cost V 4 bases and J 0 bases; bases outside gene matches: 7. The CDR3 is made up of 17 amino acids. Germline V gene lookup returns CDR1 LNHDA and CDR2 SQIVND (reference sequence). The CDR3, as DNA: TGTGCCAGTAGTACCCTAGCGGGGCTCAGCTCCTACAATGAGCAGTTCTTC. Protein product: CASSTLAGLSSYNEQFF.

The chain is built from TRBV20-1 and TRBJ2-2; maybe TRBD2 (5 bases). Germline assignment: CDR1 DFQATT and CDR2 SNEGSKA (reference sequence). This CDR3 comprises 12 residues. The CDR3 is CKVEANTGELFF. Written as DNA, the CDR3 is TGCAAAGTGGAGGCAAACACCGGGGAGCTGTTTTTT.

The table lists this clonotype with a few counts. V and J are TRBV7-9 and TRBJ1-2; no firm D call. This CDR3 is built from 15 residues. Trimming took 1 base from V and 4 from J, leaving 13 bases between them. Germline lookup yields CDR1 SEHNR and CDR2 FQNEAQ (reference sequence). CDR3 nucleotide sequence: TGTGCCAGCAGCTTAGGGTCAGCTTCTCTCTATGGCTACACCTTC. It codes for CASSLGSASLYGYTF.

The rearrangement links TRBV20-1 to TRBJ1-2, with D possibly being TRBD1 (5 bases). The CDR3 extends over 12 amino acids. Germline V CDR1 and CDR2: DFQATT, SNEGSKA (reference sequence). Trimming took off 3 bases at V and 4 bases at J, with 9 bases between the two ends. CDR3 amino acids: CSASQGPYGYTF. CDR3 DNA: TGCAGTGCTAGTCAGGGCCCCTATGGCTACACCTTC.

The chain carries TRBV20-1 and TRBJ1-5; 11 bases agree with TRBD1. This CDR3 spans 17 amino acids. V shed 0 bases and J 3 bases; nucleotides not matched to a gene: 7. From germline, CDR1 is DFQATT and CDR2 SNEGSKA (reference sequence). In nucleotides, the CDR3 is TGCAGTGCTAGAGATGGACAGGGGGCGCTGAACAATCAGCCCCAGCATTTT. The encoded protein is CSARDGQGALNNQPQHF.

This chain uses TRBV28 with TRBJ2-3; either TRBD1 or TRBD2 may fit D (6 bases each). This CDR3 has 13 amino acids. Trimming cost V 3 bases and J 7 bases, with 11 bases left between them. Looked up from germline, CDR1 is MDHEN and CDR2 is SYDVKM. The CDR3 DNA sequence: TGTGCCAGCAGTTTCGGGGGCGCAAATACGCAGTATTTT. It translates to CASSFGGANTQYF.

The rearrangement joins TRBV5-4 to TRBJ2-3; D possibly corresponds to TRBD1 (5 bases). V lost 5 bases, J lost 1 base, and 11 bases lay in between. CDR3 length equals 14 residues. From germline, CDR1 is SGHNT and CDR2 YYREEE (reference sequence). The CDR3: CASRGAVGTDTQYF. CDR3 coding DNA: TGTGCCAGCAGAGGGGCAGTGGGCACAGATACGCAGTATTTT.

The V call is TRBV9, the J call TRBJ2-5; maybe TRBD2 (6 bases). Germline V CDR1 and CDR2: SGDLS, YYNGEE. The CDR3 sequence is 15 residues long. V lost 0 bases and J 5 bases, leaving 14 bases between the germline ends. The CDR3 sequence is CASSVDGTSGETQYF. The CDR3 coding sequence is TGTGCCAGCAGCGTAGACGGGACCAGCGGGGAGACCCAGTACTTC.

This clonotype was found a few times. The gene calls are TRBV7-9 and TRBJ1-1, with unresolved D. The CDR3 totals 18 residues. CDR1 and CDR2 from the germline V gene are SEHNR and FQNEAQ (reference sequence). V was clipped by 0 bases and J by 1 base, with 18 bases between them. CDR3 DNA sequence: TGTGCCAGCAGCTTAGCGCTAAGATGGGAGGGCGAGAACACTGAAGCTTTCTTT. Translation: CASSLALRWEGENTEAFF.

In its sample, this clonotype was seen a few times. The chain recombines TRBV20-1 with TRBJ1-5; 8 nucleotides line up with TRBD1. This CDR3 is 16 amino acids long. Per the germline V gene, CDR1 is DFQATT and CDR2 is SNEGSKA (reference sequence). V shed 3 bases, J shed 3 bases, and the junction held 10 bases outside the gene matches. CDR3 DNA sequence: TGCAGTGCTAGGGGGACCGGGACAGGCGTCAATCAGCCCCAGCATTTT. Residues: CSARGTGTGVNQPQHF.

The gene calls are TRBV7-6 and TRBJ2-5, with D unclear. The CDR3 is made up of 13 amino acids. The ends were cut back, 4 bases at V and 5 bases at J, with 11 bases in the middle. Germline loops: CDR1 SGHVS, CDR2 FNYEAQ. CDR3: CASSYDEEETQYF. DNA for the CDR3: TGTGCCAGCAGCTACGATGAAGAGGAGACCCAGTACTTC.